This T cell receptor (beta chain) derives from a study of graft-versus-host responses after intestinal transplantation. General study results and limits: Allografts of patients with graft-donor T cell macrochimerism showed high graft-versus-host to host-versus-graft clone ratios. The recipient marrow held GvH clones, and some of them showed up first in ileum or blood.

Some clones are missing from TCRdb's copy, which holds only in-frame ones; the method was immunoSEQ multiplex PCR. Of approximately 110,000 clones in the sample, around 94% were seen once. Per the germline V gene, CDR1 is SGHTA and CDR2 is FQGNSA. V was cut by 3 bases and J by 0 bases, with 2 bases left in between. The length of the CDR3 is 12 residues. Remarks on this clone: What it binds is not known.

The material was unstimulated CD4+ T cells sorted from spleen or lymph node cells, obtained before transplant. The genes are TRBV7-2 and TRBJ1-1; D not certain. The sequence came from a human donor who was the organ donor for an intestinal transplant. The CDR3 is CASSFLNTEAFF. CDR3 nucleotides: TGTGCCAGCAGCTTCCTGAACACTGAAGCTTTCTTT.